This T cell receptor (beta chain) came from a study of blood T cell repertoires in COVID-19. Study information: The origin of the acute and convalescent COVID-19 samples was the United States, Italy and Spain. From T cells, B-cell-depleted T cells, or PBMCs came the material, which was cDNA or gDNA.

This clone was counted a single time. This CDR3 comprises 13 residues. In germline, CDR1 is MDHEN, CDR2 SYDVKM. The V end was cut by 4 bases, the J end by 2 bases, with 8 bases between. TCRdb's copy holds only in-frame clones and misses some; the assay was immunoSEQ multiplex PCR. The repertoire consists of roughly 300,000 clones, with approximately 83% occurring once and the leading ten covering about an eighth. The chain couples TRBV28 to TRBJ2-5; D perhaps matches TRBD1 (5 bases). The source of this sequence is a human donor in a cohort sampled during active COVID-19. The sample consisted of peripheral blood. The CDR3 sequence is CASSSDSQETQYF. In nucleotides, the CDR3 is TGTGCCAGCAGTTCCGACAGTCAAGAGACCCAGTACTTC.